A single sample is the source of the 19 T cell receptor beta chains below, sequenced in a study of CD8+ T cells in alopecia areata. Reverse transcribed after extraction, RNA yielded cDNA as the sequencing template. Sequencing was performed with immunoSEQ multiplex PCR; in TCRdb, only in-frame clones are kept and a portion is missing. The sample lists 150,000 to 200,000 clones, 50% to 70% occurring once. The treatment: oral pan-JAK inhibitor, 5-10 mg twice daily. The sequencing here drew on CD4+ T cells sorted from blood, taken around week 49, from a patient treated with tofacitinib. The receptor source for this set is a human donor with alopecia areata.

The rearrangement links TRBV29-1 to TRBJ1-1; D remains ambiguous. V lost 6 bases, J lost 5 bases, and 10 bases lay in between. Germline loops: CDR1 SQVTM, CDR2 ANQGSEA. The CDR3 runs 11 residues. The CDR3 spells CSVGSWTEAFF. CDR3 nucleotides: TGCAGCGTGGGCAGTTGGACTGAAGCTTTCTTT.

The V gene is TRBV20-1, the J gene TRBJ2-1; D is unresolved. Germline CDR1 reads DFQATT; CDR2 reads SNEGSKA (reference sequence). V was shortened by 7 bases and J by 4 bases, with 5 bases between the two germline ends. The CDR3 has 10 residues. CDR3 loop: CSVGYNEQFF. DNA of the CDR3: TGCAGTGTCGGTTACAATGAGCAGTTCTTC.

This clone was seen a handful of times. The chain links TRBV19 to TRBJ1-2, with 8 bases that match TRBD1. V trimming: 4 bases; J trimming: 4 bases; junction bases outside the gene matches: 5. This CDR3 is built from 14 residues. Germline V CDR1 and CDR2: LNHDA, SQIVND (reference sequence). CDR3 sequence (DNA): TGTGCCAGTAGTACGCCGACAGGGGTCTATGGCTACACCTTC. Translation gives CASSTPTGVYGYTF.

CDR3 nucleotides: TGTGCCAGCAGCTCCCTTGGGCGACGTGAAGCTTTCTTT. Translated, it gives CASSSLGRREAFF. The chain couples TRBV5-6 to TRBJ1-1; D unclear. The CDR3 runs 13 residues. Germline CDR1 reads SGHDT; CDR2 reads YYEEEE. V lost 3 bases and J lost 7, with 13 bases in between.

CDR3 in DNA: TGCGCCAGCAGCCAAGGACTAGCTACAGATACGCAGTATTTT. Protein sequence: CASSQGLATDTQYF. V is TRBV4-3 and J is TRBJ2-3; TRBD2 matches at 7 bases. CDR1 is LGHNA and CDR2 is YSLEER in the germline V gene. This CDR3 contains 14 residues. Trimming cost V 1 base and J 3 bases; bases outside gene matches: 1.

The J gene is TRBJ2-2, the V gene TRBV29-1; D might be TRBD1 (6 bases). The V gene's germline CDR1 is SQVTM and CDR2 ANQGSEA. V lost 3 bases and J lost 6, with 11 bases in between. The CDR3 covers 13 residues. Here the CDR3 reads CSVEGWGPGELFF. The CDR3 DNA follows: TGCAGCGTTGAGGGTTGGGGGCCCGGGGAGCTGTTTTTT.

A note on this clone: A much bigger clone sits one base away, suggesting this may be a read error. V gene TRBV7-8 combines with J gene TRBJ2-5; D uncertain. Trimming stripped 8 bases from V and 0 bases from J, with 7 bases between. This CDR3 is built from 12 residues. The germline CDR1 and CDR2 sequences are SGHVS and FQNEAQ. The CDR3 nucleotides read TGTGCCAGCTTTGGGTACCAAGAGACCCAGTACTTC. Its translation is CASFGYQETQYF.

This clone was found a few times. This chain connects TRBV29-1 to TRBJ2-3; D not resolved. The CDR3 loop spans 15 amino acids. CDR1 and CDR2 (germline): SQVTM, ANQGSEA. V lost 1 base and J 0 bases, leaving 11 bases between the germline ends. CDR3 sequence: CSVEVRAASTDTQYF. DNA for the CDR3: TGCAGCGTTGAAGTAAGGGCAGCTAGCACAGATACGCAGTATTTT.

V gene TRBV11-3 combines with J gene TRBJ1-1, with D possibly matching TRBD1 (5 bases). This CDR3 is built from 15 residues. V was cut by 2 bases and J by 1 base, with 11 bases left in between. Per germline, CDR1 SGHNT and CDR2 YENEEA. The CDR3, as DNA: TGTGCCAGCAGCTTATTCCAGGGTGCGAACACTGAAGCTTTCTTT. This translates into CASSLFQGANTEAFF.

This clone was detected only a few times. V usage is TRBV7-2 and J usage is TRBJ1-5, with a tentative D call TRBD1 (5 bases). Germline-derived CDR1 and CDR2 are SGHTA and FQGNSA. The CDR3 contains 15 residues. Trimming left V 7 bases short and J 5 bases short, with 18 bases between. CDR3 in DNA: TGTGCCAGCACCAAATCAGGCAGGGCCGATCAGCCCCAGCATTTT. Translated: CASTKSGRADQPQHF.

As regards this clone: The sample has other DNA sequences that encode this CDR3 too. The J gene is TRBJ2-6, the V gene TRBV30; D gene unclear. V dropped 5 bases and J dropped 1 base, with 6 bases sitting between them. Germline V lookup: CDR1 GTSNPN, CDR2 SVGIG (reference sequence). CDR3 length: 13 residues. The CDR3 region has the DNA TGTGCCTGGGGCCTATCTGGGGCCAACGTCCTGACTTTC. It codes for CAWGLSGANVLTF.

This clone occurred a few times. The V gene is TRBV2, the J gene TRBJ2-4; TRBD1 is a possible D gene (5 bases). Germline V CDR1 and CDR2: SNHLY, FYNNEI. With 0 bases removed from V and 3 bases from J, the gap between germline ends came to 9 bases. This CDR3 is built from 15 residues. For the CDR3, the DNA is TGTGCCAGCAGTGAAGCGGGGCCGGGCAAAAACATTCAGTACTTC. This sequence encodes CASSEAGPGKNIQYF.

The V and J genes are TRBV7-8 and TRBJ2-2; D unresolved. In germline, CDR1 is SGHVS, CDR2 FQNEAQ. This CDR3 has 13 amino acids. V was clipped by 4 bases and J by 0 bases, with 3 bases between them. CDR3 region: CASSYTNTGELFF. CDR3 coding DNA: TGTGCCAGCAGCTACACGAACACCGGGGAGCTGTTTTTT.

DNA of the CDR3: TGTGCCAGCAGTGAAATGGAGTCTGAAGCTTTCTTT. Its translation is CASSEMESEAFF. The chain employs TRBV2 and TRBJ1-1; D gene uncertain. CDR3 length equals 12 residues. Per germline, CDR1 SNHLY and CDR2 FYNNEI. V gave up 2 bases and J gave up 6 bases, with 7 bases separating them.

The chain uses TRBV18 and TRBJ1-3, with D uncertain. This CDR3 region has 13 residues. V lost 2 bases to trimming and J lost 4 bases, with 6 bases between them. Germline lookup yields CDR1 KGHSH and CDR2 LQKENI. The CDR3 nucleotides read TGTGCCAGCTCACCAAACAGAGGAAACACCATATATTTT. Its translation is CASSPNRGNTIYF.

The sample holds one count of this clone. In DNA form, the CDR3 reads TGCGCCAGCAGCTTGTTAAGCGGGGGCACAGATACGCAGTATTTT. Protein sequence: CASSLLSGGTDTQYF. The chain is built from TRBV5-1 and TRBJ2-3; 7 nucleotides align to TRBD2. The length of the CDR3 is 15 residues. Germline loops: CDR1 SGHRS, CDR2 YFSETQ. With 1 base clipped from V and 1 base from J, the junction kept 3 bases outside the gene matches.

The chain employs TRBV25-1 and TRBJ2-1; TRBD2 matches at 11 bases. Germline V CDR1 and CDR2: MGHDK, SYGVNS. The CDR3 spans 16 residues. The V gene end was trimmed by 1 base and the J gene end by 6 bases; junction bases not matched to a gene: 5. The CDR3 here is CASSELLAGGLNEQFF. The CDR3 DNA sequence: TGTGCCAGCAGTGAATTGTTAGCGGGGGGGCTCAATGAGCAGTTCTTC.

This chain uses TRBV30 with TRBJ2-1; D not resolved. Germline lookup yields CDR1 GTSNPN and CDR2 SVGIG (reference sequence). The CDR3 has 10 amino acids. V lost 6 bases and J 8 bases, leaving 8 bases between the germline ends. CDR3 loop: CACSWDEQFF. Written as DNA, the CDR3 is TGTGCCTGTTCCTGGGATGAGCAGTTCTTC.

There are a few counts of this clone. This chain links TRBV15 with TRBJ1-2; 7 bases align to TRBD1. This CDR3 spans 14 amino acids. The germline V gene has CDR1 LNHNV and CDR2 YYDKDF (reference sequence). After removal of 5 bases from V and 4 bases from J, the junction contained 7 bases not matched to a gene. The CDR3 nucleotides read TGTGCCACCAGCCACCCCGACAGGGCCTATGGCTACACCTTC. Protein product: CATSHPDRAYGYTF.